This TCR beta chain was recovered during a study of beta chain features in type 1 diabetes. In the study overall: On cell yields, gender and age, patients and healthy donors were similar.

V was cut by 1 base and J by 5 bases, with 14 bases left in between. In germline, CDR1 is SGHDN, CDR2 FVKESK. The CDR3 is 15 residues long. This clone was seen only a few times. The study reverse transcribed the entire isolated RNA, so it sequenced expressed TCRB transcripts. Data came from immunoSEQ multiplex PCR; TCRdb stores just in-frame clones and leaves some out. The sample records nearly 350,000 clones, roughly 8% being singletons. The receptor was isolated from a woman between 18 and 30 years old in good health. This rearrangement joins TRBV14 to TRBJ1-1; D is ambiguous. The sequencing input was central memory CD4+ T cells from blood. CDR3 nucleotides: TGTGCCAGCAGCCAAGGGAGGAGGGATGGGACTGAAGCTTTCTTT. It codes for CASSQGRRDGTEAFF.